This T cell receptor beta chain is from a study of lymphopenia after photon versus proton radiotherapy. Here immunoSEQ multiplex PCR was the method, and the copy in TCRdb shows in-frame clones only, minus some. In the table there are more than 70,000 clones, around four fifths of which are singletons. Sequencing used peripheral blood, obtained from a patient treated with proton-based radiotherapy. The origin of this receptor is a man aged 55 to 70 with pancreatic cancer.

CDR3 nucleotides: TGTGCCAGCAGACAGGACAGGGTTTATGGCTACACCTTC. It yields the protein CASRQDRVYGYTF. This rearrangement joins TRBV28 to TRBJ1-2; TRBD1 matches 8 bases. J lost 5 bases, V lost 6 bases, and 5 bases had no gene match. The germline gives CDR1 MDHEN, CDR2 SYDVKM. The CDR3 contains 13 residues.